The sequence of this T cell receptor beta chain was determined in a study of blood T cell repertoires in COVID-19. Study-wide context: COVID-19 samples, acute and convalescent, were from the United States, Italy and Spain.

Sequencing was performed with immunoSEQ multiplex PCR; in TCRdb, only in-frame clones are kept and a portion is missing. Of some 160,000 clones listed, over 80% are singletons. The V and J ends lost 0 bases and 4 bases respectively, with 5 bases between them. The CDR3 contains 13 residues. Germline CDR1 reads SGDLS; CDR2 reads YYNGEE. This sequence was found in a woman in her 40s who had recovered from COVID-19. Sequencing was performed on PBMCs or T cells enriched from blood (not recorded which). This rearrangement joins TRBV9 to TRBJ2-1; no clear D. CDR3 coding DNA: TGTGCCAGCAGCGTAGACGGTTACAATGAGCAGTTCTTC. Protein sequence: CASSVDGYNEQFF.